Below, 13 T cell receptor beta chains from the same sample are listed, as sequenced in a study of blood T cell repertoires in COVID-19. This table comes from immunoSEQ multiplex PCR, and its TCRdb copy is limited to in-frame clones, with some not included. Found here are more than 65,000 clones, more than 60% of them singletons; the top ten hold about 20%. Sequenced: peripheral blood. These receptors originate from an elderly woman with active or convalescent COVID-19.

The chain employs TRBV18 and TRBJ1-1, with D possibly being TRBD1 (6 bases). V was shortened by 5 bases and J by 1 base, with 14 bases between the two germline ends. CDR3 length: 15 residues. Germline CDR1 reads KGHSH; CDR2 reads LQKENI. This chain's CDR3 is CASSSSGTQNTEAFF. The CDR3 DNA reads as TGTGCCAGCTCATCGTCCGGGACACAGAACACTGAAGCTTTCTTT.

The chain couples TRBV2 to TRBJ2-1, with a possible D match to TRBD2 (5 bases). V lost 4 bases, J lost 9 bases, and 19 bases lay in between. Germline-derived CDR1 and CDR2 are SNHLY and FYNNEI. This CDR3 is 15 amino acids long. The CDR3 loop is CASSAPHLGVGEQFF. The CDR3 region has the DNA TGTGCCAGCAGTGCCCCACACCTCGGGGTCGGTGAGCAGTTCTTC.

This clone has a handful of counts. The chain links TRBV10-3 to TRBJ1-5; tentative D call: TRBD1 (6 bases). CDR3 length: 13 residues. Trimming pared 5 bases from V and 4 bases from J, leaving 9 bases between. In germline, CDR1 is ENHRY, CDR2 SYGVKD. CDR3 sequence reads: CAISPGENQPQHF. The CDR3 DNA is TGTGCCATCAGTCCAGGGGAAAATCAGCCCCAGCATTTT.

This clone was seen only once. V is TRBV5-1 and J is TRBJ1-1; D not resolved. Between the trimmed V and J ends, which lost 3 bases and 1 base, there was a span of 7 bases. Germline V gene sequence: CDR1 SGHRS, CDR2 YFSETQ. The CDR3 is made up of 13 amino acids. CDR3 nucleotides: TGCGCCAGCAGCTCCCCAGGGAACACTGAAGCTTTCTTT. Translation: CASSSPGNTEAFF.

The chain uses TRBV3-1 (or the pseudogene TRBV3-2) and TRBJ2-5; perhaps TRBD2 as D (5 bases). V was trimmed by 0 bases and J by 0 bases, leaving 8 bases between them. Germline V gene sequence: CDR1 LGHDT, CDR2 YNNKEL (reference sequence). The CDR3 sequence is 15 residues long. The CDR3 bases are TGTGCCAGCAGCCAAGATCCGGGGTACCAAGAGACCCAGTACTTC. The encoded protein is CASSQDPGYQETQYF.

The chain employs TRBV3-1 (or the pseudogene TRBV3-2) and TRBJ2-4, with D perhaps matching TRBD1 (6 bases). The V end was cut by 4 bases, the J end by 6 bases, with 22 bases between. The CDR3 has 17 residues. CDR1 is LGHDT, CDR2 YNNKEL, per germline (reference sequence). CDR3: CASSLTWDVGDTNIQYF. In DNA form, the CDR3 reads TGTGCCAGCAGCCTCACCTGGGACGTCGGGGACACAAACATTCAGTACTTC.

The chain joins TRBV28 to TRBJ2-7; 7 bases align to TRBD1. CDR3 size: 14 residues. CDR1 is MDHEN and CDR2 is SYDVKM in the germline V gene. The ends lost 8 bases at V and 0 bases at J; junction bases unmatched: 7. The DNA of the CDR3 is TGTGCCAGCCGCACCGGGACAGACTCCTACGAGCAGTACTTC. Protein product: CASRTGTDSYEQYF. Supplemented by reference TRBV28 and TRBJ2-7, the full variable domain reads DVKVTQSSRYLVKRTGEKVFLECVQDMDHENMFWYRQDPGLGLRLIYFSYDVKMKEKGDIPEGYSVSREKKERFSLILESASTNQTSMYLCASRTGTDSYEQYFGPGTRLTVT.

The gene calls are TRBV7-9 and TRBJ1-4; 8 bases agree with TRBD1. The CDR3 sequence is 15 residues long. The trim removed 1 base at V and 8 bases at J, leaving 6 bases unmatched. Germline V gives CDR1 SEHNR, CDR2 FQNEAQ (reference sequence). CDR3 residues: CASSLVGRGLEKLFF. The CDR3 DNA reads as TGTGCCAGCAGCTTAGTCGGCAGGGGGCTCGAAAAACTGTTTTTT.

The V and J genes are TRBV11-1 and TRBJ1-1; 9 bases are a match to TRBD1. The germline CDR1 and CDR2 sequences are SGHAT and FQDESV (reference sequence). V was pared by 5 bases and J by 7 bases, with 11 bases of the junction left unmatched. The CDR3 is 15 amino acids. CDR3 in amino acids: CASSPGTGRFDEAFF. CDR3 bases: TGTGCCAGCAGCCCCGGGACAGGGAGGTTCGATGAAGCTTTCTTT.

This chain joins TRBV6-5 and TRBJ1-2; D unresolved. Per the germline V gene, CDR1 is MNHEY and CDR2 is SVGAGI. CDR3 length: 11 amino acids. V was trimmed by 5 bases and J by 4 bases, leaving 5 bases between them. This CDR3 is CASSPRYGYTF. CDR3 coding DNA: TGTGCCAGCAGTCCTCGCTATGGCTACACCTTC.

V is TRBV28 and J is TRBJ1-6, with 10 bases fitting TRBD1. This CDR3 is built from 15 residues. Germline assignment: CDR1 MDHEN and CDR2 SYDVKM. Losses at the gene ends were 5 bases for V and 10 bases for J; bases not matched to a gene: 8. CDR3 residues: CASSPTRDRGSPLHF. The CDR3 DNA is TGTGCCAGCAGTCCGACCCGGGACAGGGGATCACCCCTCCACTTT.

This sequence joins TRBV7-9 and TRBJ2-1; perhaps TRBD2 as D (5 bases). The CDR3 sequence is 13 residues long. Germline V gene sequence: CDR1 SEHNR, CDR2 FQNEAQ (reference sequence). V was shortened by 5 bases and J by 7 bases, with 12 bases between the two germline ends. The CDR3 is CASSPGFVNEQFF. The DNA for the CDR3 is TGTGCCAGCAGCCCGGGGTTCGTGAATGAGCAGTTCTTC.

The gene calls are TRBV28 and TRBJ2-7, with 8 bases identical to TRBD1. V dropped 5 bases and J dropped 3; count of bases not matched to a gene: 9. The CDR3 contains 15 residues. CDR1 MDHEN and CDR2 SYDVKM come from the germline V gene. This CDR3 is CASSPPGQDLYEQYF. The CDR3 DNA sequence: TGTGCCAGCAGTCCGCCGGGACAGGACCTCTACGAGCAGTACTTC.